This T cell receptor beta chain emerged from a study of human T cells and chemical hapten exposure. As for the study in general: A roughly 2 cm by roughly 2 cm inner upper arm patch received 2% DPC for sensitization. Whole-study results and caveats: Expanded TCRs showed more large CDR3 clusters than pre-sensitization or healthy control sets. TCRs at high frequency, those above 1 in 1000, did not change with DPC sensitization.

CDR3 length: 13 residues. The germline gives CDR1 SGHDT, CDR2 YYEEEE. V was cut by 4 bases and J by 9 bases, with 14 bases left in between. This clonotype was observed a handful of times. The antigen is undetermined. Library construction involved attaching unique molecular identifiers to individual cDNA molecules, which allowed quantitative, reproducible TCR counting. Each CDR3 protein gets one entry after TCRdb re-called the reads with MiXCR. The sample has approximately 600 distinct CDR3 sequences, approximately 68% seen once. The treatment denotes: therapeutic diphenylcyclopropenone sensitization with weekly scalp DPC. Total RNA was extracted from unfractionated whole blood.

Sequencing was performed on whole blood, taken before DPC sensitization or 2, 6, or about 24 weeks after (not recorded which). This clonotype was obtained from an adult with alopecia areata. Some clones in this sample may be carry-over from other donors' samples. This table probably holds off-target reads from a library built for another chain. J is TRBJ1-5 and V is TRBV5-6; tentative D call: TRBD1 (6 bases). The CDR3 loop is CASSTVQGRPQHF. In nucleotides, the CDR3 is TGTGCCAGCAGCACGGTACAGGGAAGGCCCCAGCATTTT.